Given below is one TCR beta chain in context. Its antigen is undetermined. Germline assignment: CDR1 SGDLS and CDR2 YYNGEE. This CDR3 has 14 residues. Trimming cost V 7 bases and J 0 bases; bases outside gene matches: 6. Blood draws occurred at baseline, cycle 4 day 1, and cycle 7 day 1. This entry belongs to a study of OX40 agonist ivuxolimab in advanced cancers. Broader study findings: CD4+ T cells averaged fewer expanded clones than CD8+ T cells. The expanded peripheral T cells' antigen specificity was not determined.

Using immunoSEQ multiplex PCR, the repertoire was profiled, and TCRdb retains in-frame clones only, with some absent. The sample has some 73,000 clones; almost 90% are singletons. Sample: CD4+ or CD8+ T cells sorted from blood, taken in a trial of the OX40 agonist ivuxolimab. The chain recombines TRBV9 with TRBJ1-1; 7 nucleotides agree with TRBD1. The origin of this receptor is an adult with an advanced solid tumor such as melanoma, head and neck, liver or kidney cancer. For the CDR3, the DNA is TGTGCCAGCGGCTCCGGGACAGTGAACACTGAAGCTTTCTTT. Translation gives CASGSGTVNTEAFF.